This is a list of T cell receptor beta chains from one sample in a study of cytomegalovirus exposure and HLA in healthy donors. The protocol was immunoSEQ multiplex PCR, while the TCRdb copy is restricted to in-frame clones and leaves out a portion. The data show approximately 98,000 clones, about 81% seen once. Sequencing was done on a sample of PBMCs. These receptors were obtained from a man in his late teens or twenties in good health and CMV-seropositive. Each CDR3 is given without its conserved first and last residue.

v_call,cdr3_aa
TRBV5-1,ASSTALPRQGATGELF
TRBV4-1,ASSPEGGWGIEKLF
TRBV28,ASRSPKKASTDTQY
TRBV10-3,ATGQISYEQY
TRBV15,ATSTWTGLNTEAF
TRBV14,ASSQAGGLNGYT
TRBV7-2,ASTRYRNTEAF
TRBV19,ASIGGGQGASGYT
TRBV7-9,ASSFQQGMETQY
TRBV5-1,ASRVGQITDTQY
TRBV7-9,ASSSWGAGSPLH
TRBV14,ASSQDGRGNEQY
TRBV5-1,ASSYDRANEQF
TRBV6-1,ASSVHREKGLGELF
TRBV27,ASSFRTGDYGYT
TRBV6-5,ASSARGLAKNIQY
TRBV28,ASSRTRNEKLF
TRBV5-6,ASRRESYGYT
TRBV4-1,ASRPTSGIGTDTQY
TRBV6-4,ASGGTGETGELF
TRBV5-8,ASSLYRLAENTGELF
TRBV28,ASSLDNRGLGVPQH
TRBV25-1,ASSFHAAYEQY
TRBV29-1,SGTDSAKNIQY
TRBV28,ASNTGGYNEQF
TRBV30,AWTRGEGISYEQY
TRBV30,AWDRGLEQY
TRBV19,ASSGTQRVEWDTQY
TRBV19,ASSIRQAQETQY
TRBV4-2,ASSPRGLAGEDYNEQF
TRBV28,ASSLSRVGTQY
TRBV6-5,ASRFTGSGTEAF
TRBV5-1,ASSLAGSYEQY
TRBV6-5,ASSLDSHYEQY
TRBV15,ATSVPPTGESSTDTQY
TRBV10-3,AISGGQEVEQY
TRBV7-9,ASSLDWPPNQPQH
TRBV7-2,ASSLNGNEKLF
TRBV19,ASSIGQATEQY
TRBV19,ASSTGGEQF
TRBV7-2,ASSLGMTGVGGNTIY
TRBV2,ASRNSGGLYEQY
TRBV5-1,ASSLEQGQYGYT
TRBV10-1,ASSETGLSPLH
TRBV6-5,ASSYSRATGGYGYT
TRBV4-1,ASSQPPGQSTGELF
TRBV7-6,ASSIGLVIGETQY
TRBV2,ASRRLADNRYNEQF
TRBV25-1,ASSEPGQGFETQY
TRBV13,ASSLGGGARIEAF
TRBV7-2,ASSYDRAYEQY
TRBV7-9,ASSPSYEQY
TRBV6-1,ASSEDRYSYNEQF
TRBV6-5,ASSYSWANNEQF
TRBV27,ASSPAGRGINYGYT
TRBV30,AWSGGQGGQPQH
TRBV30,AWSVGLAGALSSYNEQF
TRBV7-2,ASSSRGVQETQY